The clone carrying this TCR beta chain was seen more than once but under ten times. This sample stems from a study of identical twins. TCRdb passed the 5' RACE reads through MiXCR, listing each CDR3 protein once. The sample has hundreds of thousands of distinct CDR3 sequences, 8.6% seen once. Germline V gives CDR1 SGHRS, CDR2 YFSETQ. CDR3 length: 13 amino acids. V shed 4 bases and J shed 3 bases, with 10 bases lying between them. The data also belong to a second study, concerning yellow fever vaccine responses in identical twins.

Sequenced input: PBMCs. This sequence joins TRBV5-1 and TRBJ1-2, with a tentative D call TRBD1 (5 bases). The sequence was obtained from a woman aged 18 to 35 in good health. The CDR3 DNA sequence: TGCGCCAGCAGCCCCGGGACTTACTATGGCTACACCTTC. Its protein product is CASSPGTYYGYTF.